This T cell receptor beta chain was sequenced during a study of blood T cell repertoires in COVID-19. Looking at the study overall: Italy, Spain and the United States were the sources of the convalescent and acute COVID-19 samples. PBMCs, B-cell-depleted T cells, or T cells provided the cDNA or gDNA that made up the material.

Libraries were prepared by immunoSEQ multiplex PCR; TCRdb keeps only in-frame clonotypes and omits some of them. The data hold around 350,000 clones, with 70% to 90% observed a single time. CDR3 length equals 16 residues. Trimming stripped 3 bases from V and 0 bases from J, with 12 bases between. CDR1 is MDHEN and CDR2 is SYDVKM in the germline V gene. The table lists this clone with a count of one. This receptor was identified in a human donor in a cohort sampled during active COVID-19. Sequencing used peripheral blood. V gene TRBV28 combines with J gene TRBJ2-1; D gene ambiguous. This CDR3 is CASSFYDFSSYNEQFF. As DNA, the CDR3 is TGTGCCAGCAGTTTCTACGACTTTTCCTCCTACAATGAGCAGTTCTTC.